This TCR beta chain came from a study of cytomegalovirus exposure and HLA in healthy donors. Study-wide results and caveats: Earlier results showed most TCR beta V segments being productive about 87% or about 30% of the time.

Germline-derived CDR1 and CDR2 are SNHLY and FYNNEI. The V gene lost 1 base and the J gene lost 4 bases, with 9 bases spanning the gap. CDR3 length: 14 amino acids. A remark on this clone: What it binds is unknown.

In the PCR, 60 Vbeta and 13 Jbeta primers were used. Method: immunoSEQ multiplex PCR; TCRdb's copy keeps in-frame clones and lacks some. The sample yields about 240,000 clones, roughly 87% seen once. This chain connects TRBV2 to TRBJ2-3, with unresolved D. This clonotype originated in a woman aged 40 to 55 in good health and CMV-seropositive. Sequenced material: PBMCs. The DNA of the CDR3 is TGTGCCAGCAGTGAAGGACGACAAGCAGATACGCAGTATTTT. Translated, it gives CASSEGRQADTQYF. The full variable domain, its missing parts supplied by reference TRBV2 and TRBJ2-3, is EPEVTQTPSHQVTQMGQEVILRCVPISNHLYFYWYRQILGQKVEFLVSFYNNEISEKSEIFDDQFSVERPDGSNFTLKIRSTKLEDSAMYFCASSEGRQADTQYFGPGTRLTVL.